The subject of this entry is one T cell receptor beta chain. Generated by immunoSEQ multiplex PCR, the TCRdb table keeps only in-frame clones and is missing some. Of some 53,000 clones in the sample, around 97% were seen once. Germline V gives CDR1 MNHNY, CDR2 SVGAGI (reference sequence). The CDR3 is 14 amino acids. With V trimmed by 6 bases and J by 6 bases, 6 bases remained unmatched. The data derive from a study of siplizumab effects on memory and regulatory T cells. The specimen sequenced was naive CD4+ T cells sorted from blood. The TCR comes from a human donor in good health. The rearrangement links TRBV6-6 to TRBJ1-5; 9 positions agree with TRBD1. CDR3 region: CASSTGGSGQPQHF. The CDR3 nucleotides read TGTGCCAGCAGCACAGGGGGCTCGGGTCAGCCCCAGCATTTT.